Below are 15 T cell receptor beta chains sequenced from a single sample in a study of regulatory T cells (dated by TCRdb to 2017 to 2018). General study outcomes and caveats: Conventional CD4+ T cells from CD3G-deficient patients were enriched for hydrophobic residues at CDR3 positions 6 and 7, suggesting more self-reactive specificities.

For these TCRs, the target antigens are not known. The library was built by means of the immunoSEQ multiplex PCR assay. The multiplex PCR used 52 forward TRBV primers and 13 reverse TRBJ primers, with assay-based and computational corrections for amplification bias. TCRdb limited this immuneACCESS table to in-frame rearrangements with V and J called. A share of clones is missing; checked studies link under half to unresolved V genes, and the rest is unexplained. This sample holds roughly 30,000 clones; 92% were observed only once. Of the sample, approximately 1.5% falls within the top ten clones. Sequencing was performed on conventional CD4+ T cells sorted from blood. The source is a person aged 18-29 years with CD3G deficiency.

The chain combines TRBV5-1 with TRBJ2-3, with a weak D call TRBD2 (5 bases). CDR1 and CDR2 from the germline V gene are SGHRS and YFSETQ. V lost 3 bases and J lost 6, with 11 bases in between. This CDR3 contains 13 residues. Here the CDR3 DNA reads TGCGCCAGCAGCTATCAAGGGAGTGATACGCAGTATTTT. This codes for CASSYQGSDTQYF.

The rearrangement uses TRBV11-2 and TRBJ1-1, with a tentative D call TRBD1 (6 bases). Germline V gene lookup returns CDR1 SGHAT and CDR2 FQNNGV. The CDR3 sequence is 14 residues long. The V and J ends lost 6 bases and 4 bases respectively, with 15 bases between them. The CDR3: CASSLKGVGTEAFF. For the CDR3, the DNA is TGTGCCAGCAGTCTCAAGGGGGTGGGCACTGAAGCTTTCTTT.

The CDR3 DNA follows: TGCAGCGCCGCTCTACCGCAGAGCCCTAGCACAGATACGCAGTATTTT. Amino acid sequence: CSAALPQSPSTDTQYF. The chain has TRBV29-1 and TRBJ2-3; D unresolved. Trimming removed 7 bases from V and 0 bases from J, with 20 bases in between. Germline assignment: CDR1 SQVTM and CDR2 ANQGSEA. The CDR3 is made up of 16 amino acids.

This clone came up a few times. The chain carries TRBV6-1 and TRBJ1-2, with TRBD1 matching 7 bases. CDR1 is MNHNS and CDR2 is SASEGT in the germline V gene. V shed 5 bases, J shed 3 bases, and the junction held 6 bases outside the gene matches. This CDR3 region has 14 residues. DNA for the CDR3: TGTGCCAGCAGTCTCCGGGACAGATACTATGGCTACACCTTC. This sequence encodes CASSLRDRYYGYTF.

The genes are TRBV2 and TRBJ1-1, with D perhaps matching TRBD1 (5 bases). The germline V gene has CDR1 SNHLY and CDR2 FYNNEI. Trimming shortened V by 2 bases and J by 3 bases, and 13 bases separated the two germline ends. The CDR3 has 15 amino acids. CDR3 sequence (DNA): TGTGCCAGCAGTGAACAGGGACTAGGTTACACTGAAGCTTTCTTT. Translation: CASSEQGLGYTEAFF.

The chain combines TRBV28 with TRBJ2-1, with D possibly being TRBD1 (6 bases). The V end lost 4 bases, the J end lost 0 bases, and 16 bases lay between the germline ends. Germline loops: CDR1 MDHEN, CDR2 SYDVKM. This CDR3 spans 17 amino acids. CDR3 region: CASSSAIRDNSYNEQFF. In DNA form, the CDR3 reads TGTGCCAGCAGTTCCGCGATCCGGGACAACTCCTACAATGAGCAGTTCTTC.

The V call is TRBV1, the J call TRBJ2-3; the table's D call, TRBD1, was not checked against the DNA. TRBV1 is described as a pseudogene. This CDR3 is built from 20 residues. The CDR3 region is CTSSQVAPGQGTDSTDTQYF. The CDR3 DNA reads as TGCACCAGCAGCCAAGTAGCCCCGGGACAGGGGACTGATAGCACAGATACGCAGTATTTT.

V gene TRBV7-8 combines with J gene TRBJ2-1, with 12 bases fitting TRBD2. Unmatched junction bases numbered 4, after V lost 1 base and J lost 9 bases. The CDR3 consists of 15 residues. Germline V gene lookup returns CDR1 SGHVS and CDR2 FQNEAQ. Here the CDR3 reads CASSLEPTSGSEQFF. The DNA of the CDR3 is TGTGCCAGCAGCTTAGAACCGACTAGCGGGAGTGAGCAGTTCTTC.

The chain carries TRBV12-5 and TRBJ2-5; a weak D match, TRBD1 (6 bases). V lost 5 bases and J 11 bases, leaving 18 bases between the germline ends. The CDR3 is 13 amino acids. Germline V lookup: CDR1 LGHNT, CDR2 FRNRAP. The CDR3 DNA reads as TGTGCTAGTGGTCTCAGACAGGACCTGGAGCAGTACTTC. It translates to CASGLRQDLEQYF.

The chain employs TRBV6-5 and TRBJ1-5, with D unclear. Trimming cost V 4 bases and J 4 bases, with 8 bases left between them. The germline V gene encodes CDR1 MNHEY and CDR2 SVGAGI. The CDR3 has 13 amino acids. CDR3 residues: CASSFVRNQPQHF. In DNA, the CDR3 is TGTGCCAGCAGTTTTGTAAGGAATCAGCCCCAGCATTTT.

This clone was seen a single time. The rearrangement links TRBV28 to TRBJ2-3; D perhaps matches TRBD2 (5 bases). In germline, CDR1 is MDHEN, CDR2 SYDVKM. The CDR3 is made up of 16 amino acids. Trimming stripped 5 bases from V and 2 bases from J, with 17 bases between. The CDR3, as DNA: TGTGCCAGCAGTACCCCGCTAGCCGATACCACAGATACGCAGTATTTT. Translating gives CASSTPLADTTDTQYF.

The chain has TRBV5-1 and TRBJ2-6, with D perhaps matching TRBD1 (5 bases). Germline CDR1 SGHRS, CDR2 YFSETQ. CDR3 length: 14 amino acids. V lost 5 bases to trimming and J lost 4 bases, with 10 bases between them. The CDR3 spells CASSPGNGANVLTF. Here the CDR3 DNA reads TGCGCCAGCAGTCCAGGGAACGGGGCCAACGTCCTGACTTTC.

The chain recombines TRBV21-1 with TRBJ2-7. TRBV21-1 is listed as a pseudogene. The CDR3 has 16 amino acids. CDR3 protein: CASSKDGGRRSYEQYF. The CDR3 nucleotides are TGTGCCAGCAGCAAAGATGGGGGACGGCGGTCTTACGAGCAGTACTTC.

The gene calls are TRBV5-1 and TRBJ2-1; D is uncertain. V gave up 0 bases and J gave up 3 bases, with 7 bases separating them. Germline CDR1 reads SGHRS; CDR2 reads YFSETQ. The CDR3 consists of 14 residues. CDR3 sequence reads: CASSLENGYNEQFF. Written as DNA, the CDR3 is TGCGCCAGCAGCTTGGAAAACGGCTACAATGAGCAGTTCTTC.

V usage is TRBV18 and J usage is TRBJ2-1; D is unresolved. V was cut by 3 bases and J by 4 bases, with 10 bases left in between. Germline V lookup: CDR1 KGHSH, CDR2 LQKENI. The CDR3 has 14 residues. CDR3 coding DNA: TGTGCCAGCTCACCTTGGGCCACTTACAATGAGCAGTTCTTC. Protein: CASSPWATYNEQFF.